This TCR beta chain was sequenced during a study of post-analysis software for immune sequencing data. Overall study results and limits: Versus controls, multiple sclerosis patients showed significantly lower diversity (normalized Chao1). TRBV5-6, TRBV5-1 and TRBV20-1 were among 4 or 5 TRBV segments more frequent in patients than controls.

Germline assignment: CDR1 SGDLS and CDR2 YYNGEE. The CDR3 has 13 amino acids. Trimming removed 0 bases at V and 8 bases at J, with 9 bases between. Regarding this clonotype: What it binds is unknown.

Unique molecular identifiers tagged the TCR beta cDNA libraries. TCRdb recomputed calls from the PCR reads with MiXCR, one row per CDR3 protein. Found here are fewer than 850,000 distinct CDR3 sequences, more than 45% of them singletons; the top ten hold approximately 5%. This clonotype originated in a girl aged 10-17 years with multiple sclerosis. The rearrangement joins TRBV9 to TRBJ2-1; D remains unclear. The sample comprised blood. The CDR3 DNA follows: TGTGCCAGCAGCGTAGTGGGTGGGCATGAGCAGTTCTTC. This codes for CASSVVGGHEQFF.